Each of the 28 T cell receptor beta chains below was sequenced from the same sample in a study of blood T cell repertoires in COVID-19 (dated by TCRdb to between 2020 and 2021). Library prep was done by the immunoSEQ multiplex PCR assay. Not all clones reach the TCRdb copy of this immuneACCESS table, which keeps in-frame sequences only. Checked studies attribute under half of the gap to unresolved V genes and leave the rest unexplained. Here the sample has over 150,000 clones; 83% occur a single time. The ten largest clones represent roughly 2% of the sample. The sample was peripheral blood. Every receptor here comes from a woman of 80 years or more with acute or convalescent COVID-19.

The chain is built from TRBV5-1 and TRBJ1-1; maybe TRBD1 (6 bases). From germline, CDR1 is SGHRS and CDR2 YFSETQ. V dropped 7 bases and J dropped 2 bases, with 21 bases sitting between them. There are 16 residues in the CDR3. The CDR3 region has the DNA TGCGCCAGCGGAACTGTACAGGGTCCGGGAAACACTGAAGCTTTCTTT. It translates to CASGTVQGPGNTEAFF.

The chain links TRBV7-2 to TRBJ2-5; 12 nucleotides align to TRBD2. The CDR3 is 16 residues long. Germline CDR1 reads SGHTA; CDR2 reads FQGNSA. The junction had 10 bases not matched to a gene; V was cut back by 3 bases and J by 8 bases. In DNA form, the CDR3 reads TGTGCCAGCAGCTTTTCACTAGCGGGGGGCCTGGTAACCCAGTACTTC. The encoded protein is CASSFSLAGGLVTQYF.

This chain joins TRBV13 and TRBJ2-7, with 8 bases matching TRBD2. The CDR3 totals 14 residues. Germline V gene data show CDR1 as PRHDT and CDR2 as FYEKMQ (reference sequence). The J segment lost 3 bases and the V segment lost 3 bases, leaving 4 bases of the junction unmatched. CDR3 DNA sequence: TGTGCCAGCAGCTTTAGCGGGACTAACTACGAGCAGTACTTC. Amino acids: CASSFSGTNYEQYF. The variable domain in full, completed from reference TRBV13 and TRBJ2-7, reads AAGVIQSPRHLIKEKRETATLKCYPIPRHDTVYWYQQGPGQDPQFLISFYEKMQSDKGSIPDRFSAQQFSDYHSELNMSSLELGDSALYFCASSFSGTNYEQYFGPGTRLTVT.

This sequence joins TRBV29-1 and TRBJ2-7, with 7 bases aligning to TRBD1. The CDR3 contains 15 residues. The V segment lost 1 base and the J segment 6 bases; nucleotides outside the gene matches: 12. Germline CDR1 SQVTM, CDR2 ANQGSEA. In DNA form, the CDR3 reads TGCAGCGTTGAAGCTCCACCGGGACAGCTTTCCGAGCAGTACTTC. Protein sequence: CSVEAPPGQLSEQYF.

V gene TRBV30 combines with J gene TRBJ2-2, with D tentatively TRBD2 (6 bases). Looked up from germline, CDR1 is GTSNPN and CDR2 is SVGIG (reference sequence). The V end lost 0 bases, the J end lost 6 bases, and 11 bases lay between the germline ends. The CDR3 extends over 14 amino acids. Here the CDR3 reads CAWSVELAAGELFF. Written as DNA, the CDR3 is TGTGCCTGGAGTGTAGAACTAGCAGCCGGGGAGCTGTTTTTT. Combining the CDR3 with reference TRBV30 and TRBJ2-2 gives the whole variable domain SQTIHQWPATLVQPVGSPLSLECTVEGTSNPNLYWYRQAAGRGLQLLFYSVGIGQISSEVPQNLSASRPQDRQFILSSKKLLLSDSGFYLCAWSVELAAGELFFGEGSRLTVL.

J is TRBJ2-5 and V is TRBV5-4; a weak D match, TRBD1 (5 bases). The CDR3 runs 16 residues. The V gene's germline CDR1 is SGHNT and CDR2 YYREEE (reference sequence). With 3 bases removed from V and 3 bases from J, the gap between germline ends came to 18 bases. The CDR3 loop reads CASSSVADRFKETQYF. In DNA, the CDR3 is TGTGCCAGCAGCTCGGTGGCCGACAGATTTAAAGAGACCCAGTACTTC.

This sequence joins TRBV16 and TRBJ1-2; D unclear. Germline V gene lookup returns CDR1 KGHSY and CDR2 FQNENV. Between the trimmed V and J ends, which lost 1 base and 3 bases, there was a span of 9 bases. The CDR3 runs 14 residues. The CDR3 sequence is CASSQLGAHYGYTF. The CDR3, as DNA: TGTGCCAGCAGCCAATTGGGAGCCCACTATGGCTACACCTTC.

Only one count was recorded for this clone. V gene TRBV11-2 combines with J gene TRBJ2-3; maybe TRBD2 (6 bases). The CDR3 runs 14 residues. V dropped 5 bases and J dropped 0 bases, with 9 bases sitting between them. Germline CDR1 and CDR2: SGHAT and FQNNGV. The CDR3 region is CASSISGSTDTQYF. The CDR3 bases are TGTGCCAGCAGCATTAGCGGCAGCACAGATACGCAGTATTTT.

V usage is TRBV5-1 and J usage is TRBJ2-4, with 9 bases that match TRBD1. Trimming cost V 0 bases and J 0 bases; bases outside gene matches: 7. This CDR3 comprises 18 residues. Germline V gene sequence: CDR1 SGHRS, CDR2 YFSETQ. The DNA for the CDR3 is TGCGCCAGCAGCTTGGGCGGACAGGGGACTCTAGCCAAAAACATTCAGTACTTC. It specifies CASSLGGQGTLAKNIQYF. Complete variable domain (other parts from reference TRBV5-1 and TRBJ2-4): KAGVTQTPRYLIKTRGQQVTLSCSPISGHRSVSWYQQTPGQGLQFLFEYFSETQRNKGNFPGRFSGRQFSNSRSEMNVSTLELGDSALYLCASSLGGQGTLAKNIQYFGAGTRLSVL.

The V call is TRBV28, the J call TRBJ1-2; D uncertain. Per the germline V gene, CDR1 is MDHEN and CDR2 is SYDVKM. V lost 2 bases and J 7 bases, leaving 17 bases between the germline ends. The CDR3 extends over 15 amino acids. The CDR3 DNA reads TGTGCCAGCAGTTTAAGCTTAGAGCCCGTAAGTGGCTACACCTTC. This codes for CASSLSLEPVSGYTF.

V usage is TRBV2 and J usage is TRBJ2-2; D is perhaps TRBD2 (6 bases). Trimming shortened V by 5 bases and J by 4 bases, and 11 bases separated the two germline ends. Germline V lookup: CDR1 SNHLY, CDR2 FYNNEI. CDR3 length equals 14 residues. The CDR3 DNA follows: TGTGCCAGCAGTAGACTAGGGGTCACCGGGGAGCTGTTTTTT. Translating gives CASSRLGVTGELFF.

The chain is built from TRBV20-1 and TRBJ1-1, with 7 bases matching TRBD1. The CDR3 runs 10 residues. V was pared by 6 bases and J by 11 bases, with 6 bases of the junction left unmatched. Per germline, CDR1 DFQATT and CDR2 SNEGSKA (reference sequence). This CDR3 is CSAVTGAAFF. CDR3 coding DNA: TGCAGTGCAGTAACAGGGGCTGCTTTCTTT.

This clone was detected only once. The chain is built from TRBV6-5 and TRBJ2-2, with TRBD1 as a possible D gene (6 bases). The CDR3 is 16 residues long. Germline CDR1 MNHEY, CDR2 SVGAGI. V shed 4 bases and J shed 1 base, with 13 bases lying between them. CDR3 region: CASSSRLGQNTGELFF. CDR3 nucleotide sequence: TGTGCCAGCAGTTCTCGTTTGGGACAGAACACCGGGGAGCTGTTTTTT.

V usage is TRBV6-6 and J usage is TRBJ2-7, with a weak D call TRBD2 (7 bases). This CDR3 is built from 14 residues. Germline CDR1 reads MNHNY; CDR2 reads SVGAGI (reference sequence). With 3 bases removed from V and 6 bases from J, the gap between germline ends came to 15 bases. CDR3 sequence (DNA): TGTGCCAGCAGTTATAAGGGGGGGCGCGGCGAGCAGTACTTC. Translation gives CASSYKGGRGEQYF.

J is TRBJ2-5 and V is TRBV6-2 or TRBV6-3; D unclear. Germline values: CDR1 MNHEY, CDR2 SVGEGT. There are 14 residues in the CDR3. Trimming pared 2 bases from V and 5 bases from J, leaving 12 bases between. CDR3 amino acids: CASSYQPSRETQYF. CDR3 nucleotide sequence: TGTGCCAGCAGTTACCAGCCTAGTCGGGAGACCCAGTACTTC.

This chain uses TRBV3-1 (or the pseudogene TRBV3-2) with TRBJ2-7; 10 nucleotides match TRBD2. Germline loops: CDR1 LGHDT, CDR2 YNNKEL (reference sequence). This CDR3 is built from 17 residues. V trimming: 4 bases; J trimming: 5 bases; junction bases outside the gene matches: 14. The CDR3 DNA reads TGTGCCAGCAGCCCACTTATGAGGCTAGCGGGAGTCCACGAGCAGTACTTC. Its protein is CASSPLMRLAGVHEQYF.

The chain is built from TRBV27 and TRBJ1-5; possibly TRBD1 for D (6 bases). Trimming took off 11 bases at V and 9 bases at J, with 26 bases between the two ends. CDR1 and CDR2 from the germline V gene are MNHEY and SMNVEV (reference sequence). The CDR3 loop spans 15 amino acids. The CDR3 nucleotides read TGTGCCTCTCGGGGGGGCGGACCGAGTCCGTCGCCCCAGCATTTT. Residues: CASRGGGPSPSPQHF.

The rearrangement uses TRBV7-2 and TRBJ2-1; the D is unclear. V lost 1 base, J lost 4 bases, and 8 bases lay in between. The CDR3 is made up of 14 amino acids. Per germline, CDR1 SGHTA and CDR2 FQGNSA. The chain's CDR3 is CASSLESFYNEQFF. DNA for the CDR3: TGTGCCAGCAGCTTAGAAAGCTTTTACAATGAGCAGTTCTTC.

This chain links TRBV4-3 with TRBJ2-7; tentative D call: TRBD2 (6 bases). Looked up from germline, CDR1 is LGHNA and CDR2 is YSLEER. The length of the CDR3 is 14 residues. Trimming cost V 0 bases and J 5 bases, with 11 bases left between them. The CDR3 reads CASSQEPGRNEQYF. CDR3 nucleotide sequence: TGCGCCAGCAGCCAAGAGCCAGGGAGGAACGAGCAGTACTTC.

The V and J genes are TRBV28 and TRBJ1-2; TRBD1 agrees at 7 bases. The germline V gene has CDR1 MDHEN and CDR2 SYDVKM. The CDR3 covers 14 residues. Unmatched junction bases numbered 7, after V lost 5 bases and J lost 4 bases. CDR3 DNA: TGTGCCAGCAGTGTCGCCACAGGGGTCTATGGCTACACCTTC. It encodes CASSVATGVYGYTF.

This chain links TRBV3-1 (or the pseudogene TRBV3-2) with TRBJ2-1; D unclear. The ends were cut back, 3 bases at V and 9 bases at J, with 12 bases in the middle. This CDR3 spans 13 amino acids. The germline gives CDR1 LGHDT, CDR2 YNNKEL (reference sequence). In nucleotides, the CDR3 is TGTGCCAGCAGCCAGGGTCTGGAGAGTGAGCAGTTCTTC. Translated: CASSQGLESEQFF.

This rearrangement joins TRBV9 to TRBJ2-2; 8 positions agree with TRBD1. V was pared by 0 bases and J by 4 bases, with 2 bases of the junction left unmatched. The CDR3 loop spans 15 amino acids. Germline loops: CDR1 SGDLS, CDR2 YYNGEE. CDR3 residues: CASSVAQGGTGELFF. The CDR3 DNA sequence: TGTGCCAGCAGCGTAGCACAGGGGGGCACCGGGGAGCTGTTTTTT.

DNA of the CDR3: TGTGCCAGCCGTCACCTCGGGGTAGACACTGAAGCTTTCTTT. Translated, it gives CASRHLGVDTEAFF. The chain links TRBV27 to TRBJ1-1; no clear D. CDR1 and CDR2 from the germline V gene are MNHEY and SMNVEV (reference sequence). This CDR3 has 14 amino acids. The V end lost 8 bases, the J end lost 3 bases, and 16 bases lay between the germline ends.

The J gene is TRBJ2-1, the V gene TRBV7-2, with TRBD1 identical over 7 bases. The ends lost 4 bases at V and 4 bases at J; junction bases unmatched: 7. There are 15 residues in the CDR3. Germline CDR1 reads SGHTA; CDR2 reads FQGNSA. The CDR3 sequence: CASSSLGQLYNEQFF. The CDR3 DNA reads as TGTGCCAGCAGCTCCTTGGGACAGCTTTACAATGAGCAGTTCTTC.

V is TRBV18 and J is TRBJ1-1; tentative D call: TRBD1 (6 bases). The CDR3 is 13 amino acids. The V and J ends lost 6 bases and 2 bases respectively, with 10 bases between them. The germline CDR1 and CDR2 sequences are KGHSH and LQKENI. The CDR3 nucleotides read TGTGCCAGCTCGGGGACACCCAACACTGAAGCTTTCTTT. It codes for CASSGTPNTEAFF.

This rearrangement joins TRBV29-1 to TRBJ2-7; weak D call: TRBD1 (6 bases). Trimming stripped 6 bases from V and 6 bases from J, with 21 bases between. Germline assignment: CDR1 SQVTM and CDR2 ANQGSEA. The length of the CDR3 is 14 residues. The CDR3 nucleotides are TGCAGCGTCCAAGGGGGACACCTGGGCGGCGAGCAGTACTTC. The encoded protein is CSVQGGHLGGEQYF.

The V call is TRBV5-6, the J call TRBJ1-2, with D possibly being TRBD1 (5 bases). The CDR3 spans 12 residues. Germline V gene lookup returns CDR1 SGHDT and CDR2 YYEEEE. The V and J ends lost 3 bases and 5 bases respectively, with 8 bases between them. CDR3 sequence reads: CASSSDTYGYTF. The CDR3 nucleotides are TGTGCCAGCAGCTCGGACACTTATGGCTACACCTTC. The full variable domain, rest sourced from reference TRBV5-6 and TRBJ1-2, is DAGVTQSPTHLIKTRGQQVTLRCSPKSGHDTVSWYQQALGQGPQFIFQYYEEEERQRGNFPDRFSGHQFPNYSSELNVNALLLGDSALYLCASSSDTYGYTFGSGTRLTVV.

CDR3 DNA sequence: TGTGCCAGCAGCCCCCCCGGAGCAGTCACAGATACGCAGTATTTT. As protein: CASSPPGAVTDTQYF. The genes are TRBV5-4 and TRBJ2-3; D not certain. Per germline, CDR1 SGHNT and CDR2 YYREEE (reference sequence). The CDR3 runs 15 residues. V dropped 4 bases and J dropped 2 bases, with 14 bases sitting between them.